This T cell receptor (beta chain) was obtained from a study of human T cells and chemical hapten exposure. Findings of the study overall: Relative to controls, expanded TCRs formed significantly more large CDR3 similarity clusters. DPC sensitization produced no change in TCRs with frequency above 1 in 1000. PT1 expanded TCR counts and patch test score were linked, and their correlation was positive.

What the library attached to individual cDNA molecules were unique molecular identifiers. One entry per CDR3 protein, called by TCRdb with MiXCR from the RACE reads. The table has about 81,000 distinct CDR3 sequences, approximately 8% seen once. Germline V gives CDR1 MNHEY, CDR2 SVGAGI. With 4 bases removed from V and 0 bases from J, the gap between germline ends came to 7 bases. This CDR3 is built from 15 residues. The time point here: patch test 1, 2 weeks after DPC sensitization. Treatment defined: therapeutic diphenylcyclopropenone sensitization with weekly scalp DPC. Many counts were recorded for this clonotype. Its matching antigen is unknown.

The source is a woman aged 30 to 39 with alopecia areata. Some clones in this sample may be carry-over from other donors' samples. The chain links TRBV6-5 to TRBJ2-6; D may be TRBD1 or TRBD2 (5 bases each). Sequenced material: whole blood, taken in connection with sensitization to the hapten diphenylcyclopropenone (DPC). For the CDR3, the DNA is TGTGCCAGCAGTTGGGGGAGCTCTGGGGCCAACGTCCTGACTTTC. Its protein product is CASSWGSSGANVLTF.